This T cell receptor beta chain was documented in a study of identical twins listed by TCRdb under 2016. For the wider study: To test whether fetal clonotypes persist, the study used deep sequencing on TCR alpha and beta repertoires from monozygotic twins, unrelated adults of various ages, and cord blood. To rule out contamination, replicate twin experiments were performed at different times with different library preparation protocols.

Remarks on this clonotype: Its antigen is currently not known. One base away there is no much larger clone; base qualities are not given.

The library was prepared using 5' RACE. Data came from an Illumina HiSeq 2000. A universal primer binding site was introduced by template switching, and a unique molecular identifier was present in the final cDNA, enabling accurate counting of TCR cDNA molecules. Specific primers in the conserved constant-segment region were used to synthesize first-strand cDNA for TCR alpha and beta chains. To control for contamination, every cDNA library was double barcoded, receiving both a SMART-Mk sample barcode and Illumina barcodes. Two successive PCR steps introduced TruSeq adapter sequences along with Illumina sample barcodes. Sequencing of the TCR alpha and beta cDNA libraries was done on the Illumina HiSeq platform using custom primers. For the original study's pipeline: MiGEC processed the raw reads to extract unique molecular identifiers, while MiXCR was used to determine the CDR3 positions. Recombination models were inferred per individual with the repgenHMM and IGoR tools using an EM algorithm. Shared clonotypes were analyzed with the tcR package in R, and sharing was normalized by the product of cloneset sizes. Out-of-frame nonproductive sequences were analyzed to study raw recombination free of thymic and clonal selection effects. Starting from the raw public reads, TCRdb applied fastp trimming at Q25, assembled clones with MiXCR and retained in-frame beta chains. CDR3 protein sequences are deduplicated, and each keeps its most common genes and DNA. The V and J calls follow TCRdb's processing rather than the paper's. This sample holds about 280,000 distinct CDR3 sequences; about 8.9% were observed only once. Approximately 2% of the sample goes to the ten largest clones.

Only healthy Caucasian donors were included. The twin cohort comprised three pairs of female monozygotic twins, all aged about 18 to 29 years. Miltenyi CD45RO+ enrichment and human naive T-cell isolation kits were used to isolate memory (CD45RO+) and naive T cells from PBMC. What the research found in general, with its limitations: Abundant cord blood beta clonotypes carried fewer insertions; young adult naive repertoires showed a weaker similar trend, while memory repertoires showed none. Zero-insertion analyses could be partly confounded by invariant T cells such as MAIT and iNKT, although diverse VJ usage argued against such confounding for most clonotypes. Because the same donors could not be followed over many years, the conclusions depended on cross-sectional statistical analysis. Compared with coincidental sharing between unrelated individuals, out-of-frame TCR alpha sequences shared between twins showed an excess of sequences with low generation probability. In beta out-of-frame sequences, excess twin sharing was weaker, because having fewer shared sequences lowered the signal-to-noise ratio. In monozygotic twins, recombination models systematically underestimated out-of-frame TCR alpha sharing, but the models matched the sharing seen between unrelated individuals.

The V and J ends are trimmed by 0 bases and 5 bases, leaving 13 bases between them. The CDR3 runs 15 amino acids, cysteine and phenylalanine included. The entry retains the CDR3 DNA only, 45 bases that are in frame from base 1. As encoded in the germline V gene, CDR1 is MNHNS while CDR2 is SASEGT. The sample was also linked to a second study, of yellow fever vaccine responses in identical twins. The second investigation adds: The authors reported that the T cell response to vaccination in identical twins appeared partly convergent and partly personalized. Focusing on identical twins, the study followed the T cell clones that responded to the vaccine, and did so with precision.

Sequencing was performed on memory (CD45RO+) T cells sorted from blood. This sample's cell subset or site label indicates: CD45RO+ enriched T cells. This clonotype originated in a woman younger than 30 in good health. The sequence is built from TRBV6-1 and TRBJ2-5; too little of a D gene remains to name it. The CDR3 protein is CASSEALGSEETQYF. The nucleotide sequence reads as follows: TGTGCCAGCAGTGAAGCTTTGGGGTCCGAGGAGACCCAGTACTTC.